What follows are 21 T cell receptor beta chains derived from one specimen sequenced in a study of T cell responses to AZD1222 COVID-19 vaccine. Data came from immunoSEQ multiplex PCR; TCRdb stores just in-frame clones and leaves some out. This sample has 150,000 to 160,000 clones, with about nine tenths found just once. Sequencing was performed on peripheral blood, taken on day 0 of AZD1222 vaccination. These receptors all come from an adult in good health.

This clone was counted a single time. V and J are TRBV27 and TRBJ2-7; 8 bases line up with TRBD1. Trimming at V came to 2 bases and at J to 2 bases, leaving 5 bases not matched to a gene. CDR3 length: 15 residues. Germline values: CDR1 MNHEY, CDR2 SMNVEV (reference sequence). In nucleotides, the CDR3 is TGTGCCAGCAGTTTAAAACAGGGGGGTCCCTACGAGCAGTACTTC. Protein product: CASSLKQGGPYEQYF.

The genes are TRBV5-1 and TRBJ2-5, with D unresolved. The germline V gene encodes CDR1 SGHRS and CDR2 YFSETQ. The CDR3 is 12 residues long. The V end was cut by 0 bases, the J end by 5 bases, with 5 bases between. Here the CDR3 DNA reads TGCGCCAGCAGCTTGGGGTTCGAGACCCAGTACTTC. Its protein is CASSLGFETQYF. The complete variable domain, with remaining parts taken from reference TRBV5-1 and TRBJ2-5, reads KAGVTQTPRYLIKTRGQQVTLSCSPISGHRSVSWYQQTPGQGLQFLFEYFSETQRNKGNFPGRFSGRQFSNSRSEMNVSTLELGDSALYLCASSLGFETQYFGPGTRLLVL.

The rearrangement joins TRBV19 to TRBJ2-1, with 7 bases matching TRBD2. CDR3 length: 14 residues. CDR1 LNHDA and CDR2 SQIVND come from the germline V gene (reference sequence). Trimming removed 5 bases from V and 7 bases from J; junction bases left unmatched: 8. The CDR3 loop reads CASSPYGRLNEQFF. DNA of the CDR3: TGTGCCAGTAGTCCATACGGGAGGCTTAATGAGCAGTTCTTC.

The chain carries TRBV27 and TRBJ1-1, with 10 bases identical to TRBD1. This CDR3 is built from 16 residues. V lost 5 bases and J lost 4; bases outside the gene matches: 10. Germline-derived CDR1 and CDR2 are MNHEY and SMNVEV (reference sequence). The DNA of the CDR3 is TGTGCCAGCAGTACCGGGACAGGGGTTTTTCCCACTGAAGCTTTCTTT. Protein product: CASSTGTGVFPTEAFF.

The V and J genes are TRBV2 and TRBJ2-1; TRBD1 might be the D (5 bases). The CDR3 extends over 15 amino acids. The V and J ends lost 4 bases and 6 bases respectively, with 16 bases between them. Germline-derived CDR1 and CDR2 are SNHLY and FYNNEI. CDR3 loop: CASSVGQGFFNEQFF. CDR3 bases: TGTGCCAGCAGTGTGGGGCAGGGTTTTTTCAATGAGCAGTTCTTC.

The chain has TRBV7-3 and TRBJ2-7; 10 bases fit TRBD1. The germline gives CDR1 SGHTA, CDR2 FQGTGA. V was pared by 6 bases and J by 3 bases, with 8 bases of the junction left unmatched. This CDR3 comprises 15 residues. CDR3 nucleotide sequence: TGTGCCAGCAGTTCGACAGGGGGCACATTCTACGAGCAGTACTTC. This sequence encodes CASSSTGGTFYEQYF. Full variable domain (remainder filled in from reference TRBV7-3 and TRBJ2-7): GAGVSQTPSNKVTEKGKYVELRCDPISGHTALYWYRQSLGQGPEFLIYFQGTGAADDSGLPNDRFFAVRPEGSVSTLKIQRTERGDSAVYLCASSSTGGTFYEQYFGPGTRLTVT.

The genes are TRBV27 and TRBJ1-2; 8 nucleotides line up with TRBD1. With V trimmed by 8 bases and J by 4 bases, 12 bases remained unmatched. The CDR3 consists of 15 residues. The germline gives CDR1 MNHEY, CDR2 SMNVEV (reference sequence). The CDR3 DNA follows: TGTGCCAGCCGGACTGGGGCAGGGGGCGGCTATGGCTACACCTTC. This gives the protein CASRTGAGGGYGYTF.

In regard to this clone: An end of the junction differs from the germline gene, which may be a read error. The chain combines TRBV9 with TRBJ2-3, with a possible D match to TRBD2 (7 bases). This CDR3 has 13 residues. Germline V CDR1 and CDR2: SGDLS, YYNGEE. The CDR3 reads CASSPRGGDSQYF. The CDR3 DNA follows: TGTGCCAGCAGCCCAAGGGGGGGAGATTCGCAGTATTTT.

The chain links TRBV19 to TRBJ1-1; D unclear. Trimming cost V 5 bases and J 1 base, with 8 bases left between them. CDR3 length equals 13 residues. Germline CDR1 LNHDA, CDR2 SQIVND (reference sequence). CDR3 DNA sequence: TGTGCCAGTAGTGTGGCGGCGAACACTGAAGCTTTCTTT. Translated, it gives CASSVAANTEAFF.

This rearrangement joins TRBV6-9 to TRBJ2-1, with D perhaps TRBD2 (6 bases). Trimming shortened V by 0 bases and J by 7 bases, and 13 bases separated the two germline ends. The CDR3 has 15 residues. Germline loops: CDR1 MNHGY, CDR2 SVAAGI. CDR3 region: CASSYSTGARNEQFF. The CDR3 region has the DNA TGTGCCAGCAGTTATTCGACGGGAGCGAGGAATGAGCAGTTCTTC.

The genes are TRBV4-2 and TRBJ1-4; 8 bases line up with TRBD1. V lost 4 bases, J lost 6 bases, and 7 bases stayed unmatched. CDR1 is LGHNA, CDR2 YNFKEQ, per germline. CDR3 length: 15 amino acids. The CDR3 reads CASSRLDRDDEKLFF. As DNA, the CDR3 is TGTGCCAGCAGCCGACTGGACAGGGATGATGAAAAACTGTTTTTT.

In this sample, this clone turned up once. CDR3 nucleotide sequence: TGTGCCAGCAGTGGTCCGTGGGGTGAAGCTTTCTTT. Its protein is CASSGPWGEAFF. V gene TRBV27 combines with J gene TRBJ1-1; D unresolved. Looked up from germline, CDR1 is MNHEY and CDR2 is SMNVEV (reference sequence). Deletions cut 5 bases from V and 7 bases from J, with 11 bases between. The CDR3 length is 12 residues.

The rearrangement joins TRBV7-7 to TRBJ1-1; TRBD1 agrees at 7 bases. Looked up from germline, CDR1 is SSHAT and CDR2 is FNYEAQ (reference sequence). After removal of 1 base from V and 5 bases from J, the junction contained 1 base not matched to a gene. The CDR3 totals 13 residues. For the CDR3, the DNA is TGTGCCAGCAGCTTAGACAGGGGTACTGAAGCTTTCTTT. Translated, it gives CASSLDRGTEAFF.

The rearrangement links TRBV6-2 or TRBV6-3 to TRBJ1-2; possible D gene TRBD1, 5 bases. CDR1 MNHEY and CDR2 SVGEGT come from the germline V gene. There are 14 residues in the CDR3. Between the trimmed V and J ends, which lost 6 bases and 6 bases, there was a span of 17 bases. The CDR3 spells CASSPPGVTDGYTF. CDR3 DNA: TGTGCCAGCAGCCCCCCCGGAGTGACAGATGGCTACACCTTC.

The V gene is TRBV28, the J gene TRBJ1-5; D possibly corresponds to TRBD1 (5 bases). Deletions cut 4 bases from V and 6 bases from J, with 13 bases between. Germline V lookup: CDR1 MDHEN, CDR2 SYDVKM. The CDR3 has 14 amino acids. The CDR3 bases are TGTGCCAGCAGTTGGGGGTTGGGGAGTCAGCCCCAGCATTTT. Protein: CASSWGLGSQPQHF.

The V call is TRBV5-1, the J call TRBJ2-1, with 10 bases aligning to TRBD2. Looked up from germline, CDR1 is SGHRS and CDR2 is YFSETQ. The V gene end was trimmed by 3 bases and the J gene end by 3 bases; junction bases not matched to a gene: 3. This CDR3 is 15 amino acids long. The CDR3 loop reads CASSSIAGGYNEQFF. CDR3 bases: TGCGCCAGCAGCTCGATAGCGGGAGGCTACAATGAGCAGTTCTTC.

This chain links TRBV27 with TRBJ2-7; TRBD2 matches 7 bases. The CDR3 length is 18 residues. Germline V gene data show CDR1 as MNHEY and CDR2 as SMNVEV (reference sequence). Trimming at V came to 3 bases and at J to 0 bases, leaving 14 bases not matched to a gene. CDR3 sequence reads: CASSLGMSGDAYSYEQYF. The DNA for the CDR3 is TGTGCCAGCAGTTTGGGTATGAGCGGGGACGCTTACTCCTACGAGCAGTACTTC.

In its sample, this clone was seen once. The chain joins TRBV18 to TRBJ2-1, with 13 bases aligning to TRBD2. V gave up 4 bases and J gave up 2 bases; unmatched junction bases: 2. This CDR3 region has 16 residues. CDR1 KGHSH and CDR2 LQKENI come from the germline V gene. The CDR3 spells CASSHGTSGTYNEQFF. CDR3 sequence (DNA): TGTGCCAGCTCACACGGGACTAGCGGGACCTACAATGAGCAGTTCTTC. The whole variable domain, remainder taken from reference TRBV18 and TRBJ2-1, is NAGVMQNPRHLVRRRGQEARLRCSPMKGHSHVYWYRQLPEEGLKFMVYLQKENIIDESGMPKERFSAEFPKEGPSILRIQQVVRGDSAAYFCASSHGTSGTYNEQFFGPGTRLTVL.

The chain recombines TRBV7-2 with TRBJ2-1, with 8 bases matching TRBD2. J lost 3 bases, V lost 5 bases, and 18 bases had no gene match. Germline CDR1 reads SGHTA; CDR2 reads FQGNSA. The CDR3 length is 19 residues. The CDR3 region is CASSPAFNMFSGNYNEQFF. The CDR3 nucleotides are TGTGCCAGCAGCCCCGCTTTCAATATGTTTAGCGGGAACTACAATGAGCAGTTCTTC. The whole variable domain, remainder taken from reference TRBV7-2 and TRBJ2-1, is GAGVSQSPSNKVTEKGKDVELRCDPISGHTALYWYRQSLGQGLEFLIYFQGNSAPDKSGLPSDRFSAERTGGSVSTLTIQRTQQEDSAVYLCASSPAFNMFSGNYNEQFFGPGTRLTVL.

This rearrangement joins TRBV24-1 to TRBJ2-7; the D is unclear. Trimming took 4 bases from V and 0 from J, leaving 9 bases between them. This CDR3 comprises 14 residues. Germline V CDR1 and CDR2: KGHDR, SFDVKD. In nucleotides, the CDR3 is TGTGCCACCAGTGAAACCGGGTCCTCCTACGAGCAGTACTTC. Its translation: CATSETGSSYEQYF.

The V call is TRBV4-3, the J call TRBJ2-2, with unresolved D. The ends were cut back, 1 base at V and 7 bases at J, with 10 bases in the middle. The CDR3 is made up of 14 amino acids. CDR1 and CDR2 from the germline V gene are LGHNA and YSLEER. CDR3 amino acids: CASSQGGVVGELFF. The DNA for the CDR3 is TGCGCCAGCAGCCAAGGTGGCGTTGTCGGGGAGCTGTTTTTT.